The rows below give T cell receptor beta chains drawn from one sample of a study of response to subunit inactivated influenza vaccine. A single record per CDR3 protein comes from TCRdb applying MiXCR to the RT-PCR reads. Of 530,000 or so distinct CDR3 sequences in the sample, 12% were seen once. This specimen consisted of PBMCs from blood, obtained on the day of vaccination. The receptors were sampled from a man aged 45-60 years who received an inactivated influenza vaccine. Both conserved end residues are part of each CDR3. Each record gives: V gene, J gene, clone size, D gene, CDR3 DNA, CDR3 protein. The D gene is left open where the match is weak. Size is omitted from some rows. Given values are once, few, many or a class for expanded clones.

>TRBV11-2|TRBJ2-7|-|TRBD1
TGTGCCAGCAGCTTAGGCCGGGACAGTAAATACGAGCAGTACTTC
CASSLGRDSKYEQYF
>TRBV10-3|TRBJ2-3|-|TRBD1
TGTGCCATCACACCTCAGGGGGCGCGAGATACGCAGTATTTT
CAITPQGARDTQYF
>TRBV12-3/TRBV12-4|TRBJ2-2|-|TRBD1
TGTGCCAGCTCAATTCCGTTGACAGGGCGAACCGGGGAGCTGTTTTTT
CASSIPLTGRTGELFF
>TRBV3-1|TRBJ2-7|few|-
TGTGCCAGCAGCCCCTGGGACTCCTACGAGCAGTACTTC
CASSPWDSYEQYF
>TRBV7-2|TRBJ2-7|-|TRBD2
TGTGCCAGCAGCGAAGGACTAGTCGCCTACGAGCAGTACTTC
CASSEGLVAYEQYF
>TRBV5-1|TRBJ1-1|-|-
TGCGCCAGCAGCGCGCTAGCGGGGTTGAACACTGAAGCTTTCTTT
CASSALAGLNTEAFF
>TRBV18|TRBJ2-5|-|-
TGTGCCAGCTCACCATTGGCCAGGGGAAGAGAGACCCAGTACTTC
CASSPLARGRETQYF
>TRBV6-5|TRBJ2-7|few|TRBD1
TGTGCCAGCAGTTACTCGGGACAGGGTGGGCAGTACTTC
CASSYSGQGGQYF
>TRBV10-3|TRBJ2-1|once|-
TGTGCCATCGGGGCAAAGGGATTCAATGAGCAGTTCTTC
CAIGAKGFNEQFF
>TRBV28|TRBJ1-1|many|TRBD1
TGTGCCAGCAGTTCACCGGGACAGATGAACACTGAAGCTTTCTTT
CASSSPGQMNTEAFF
>TRBV5-1|TRBJ2-7|few|-
TGCGCCAGCGGCGGATTAAGCTCCTACGAGCAGTACTTC
CASGGLSSYEQYF
>TRBV28|TRBJ2-7|many|TRBD1
TGTGCCAGCGAAACCATATCCGGGACAGAACTATACGAGCAGTACTTC
CASETISGTELYEQYF
>TRBV10-3|TRBJ2-5|-|-
TGTGCCATCAGTGATTACGTACAAGAGACCCAGTACTTC
CAISDYVQETQYF
>TRBV6-5|TRBJ2-3|many|TRBD2
TGTGCCAGCAGTTACTCCTCCTTAGCGGGAGGGGCAGATACGCAGTATTTT
CASSYSSLAGGADTQYF
>TRBV29-1|TRBJ2-2|few|-
TGCAGCGTTGAAGAGGGAACGGGACGATCCGCGAACACCGGGGAGCTGTTTTTT
CSVEEGTGRSANTGELFF
>TRBV10-3|TRBJ2-3|-|TRBD1
TGTGCCATCAGTGGGACAGGGTCTGACAAATCTACAGATACGCAGTATTTT
CAISGTGSDKSTDTQYF
>TRBV20-1|TRBJ1-1|many|-
TGCAGTGCTACTAGAGGCCTGAACACTGAAGCTTTCTTT
CSATRGLNTEAFF
>TRBV6-1|TRBJ2-5|few|TRBD1
TGTGCCAGCAGTAGACAGGGTTTTGGGACCCAGTACTTC
CASSRQGFGTQYF
>TRBV12-3/TRBV12-4|TRBJ2-1|many|-
TGTGCCAGCAGTTCCTCCGGGACCAGCCATGGGGGTGAGCAGTTCTTC
CASSSSGTSHGGEQFF
>TRBV30|TRBJ2-5|few|-
TGTGCCTGGAATGGGGGTTTGGGAGAGACCCAGTACTTC
CAWNGGLGETQYF
>TRBV20-1|TRBJ2-5|-|TRBD2
TGCAGTGCTAGAGGTGACGGGAGGGCCGAAAATCAGGAGACCCAGTACTTC
CSARGDGRAENQETQYF
>TRBV12-3/TRBV12-4|TRBJ2-7|many|TRBD2
TGTGCCAGCAGAGAGGGGACTAGCAGCTACGAGCAGTACTTC
CASREGTSSYEQYF
>TRBV5-1|TRBJ2-1|few|-
TGCGCCAGCAGCTTGGGGGCCACAGCCTACAATGAGCAGTTCTTC
CASSLGATAYNEQFF
>TRBV7-2|TRBJ2-2|-|-
TGTGCCAGCAGCTTAGCCACGGGGCGCGGCACCGGGGAGCTGTTTTTT
CASSLATGRGTGELFF
>TRBV12-3/TRBV12-4|TRBJ2-5|many|TRBD2
TGTGCCAGCAGATCAGCGGGGGGGCCGGAGACCCAGTACTTC
CASRSAGGPETQYF
>TRBV2|TRBJ2-1|few|-
TGTGCCAGCAGTGAAGGGAAAGAGCAGTTCTTC
CASSEGKEQFF
>TRBV4-3|TRBJ1-3|few|TRBD1
TGCGCCAGCAGCCAAGATTGGAAGGGGGCCAGAAACACCATATATTTT
CASSQDWKGARNTIYF
>TRBV7-9|TRBJ2-2|few|TRBD2
TGTGCCTCCGCCCGGGCGCGGGAGACCGGGGAGCTGTTTTTT
CASARARETGELFF
>TRBV11-2|TRBJ2-1|many|TRBD2
TGTGCCAGCAGCTTAGAGGGGTCTAGCGGATACTCCTACAATGAGCAGTTCTTC
CASSLEGSSGYSYNEQFF
>TRBV12-3/TRBV12-4|TRBJ1-1|-|-
TGTGCCAGCAGTTTTGGGGGCTTCGCTGAAGCTTTCTTT
CASSFGGFAEAFF
>TRBV24-1|TRBJ2-4|few|-
TGTGCCACCAGTGATTCTACGAAAAGCAGAAACATTCAGTACTTC
CATSDSTKSRNIQYF
>TRBV5-1|TRBJ2-5|-|TRBD2
TGCGCCAGCAGCTTGACTAGCGGGGGACTAATCGGGGAGACCCAGTACTTC
CASSLTSGGLIGETQYF
>TRBV12-3/TRBV12-4|TRBJ2-2|few|-
TGTGCCAGCAGTCTGGGACGGGCTTTTAACACCGGGGAGCTGTTTTTT
CASSLGRAFNTGELFF
>TRBV7-2|TRBJ1-5|few|TRBD1
TGTGCCAGCAGCCTCTGGGACAGCTCTCATCAGCCCCAGCATTTT
CASSLWDSSHQPQHF
>TRBV28|TRBJ1-1|few|TRBD1
TGTGCCAGCAGTTTTCGTCCAGGGGGAAAAACTTTGAACACTGAAGCTTTCTTT
CASSFRPGGKTLNTEAFF
>TRBV30|TRBJ2-3|many|TRBD2
TGTGCCTACCGGGGACTAGTGGGAGATACGCAGTATTTT
CAYRGLVGDTQYF
>TRBV6-2/TRBV6-3|TRBJ2-1|-|TRBD1
TGTGCCAGCGCACGGGACAGGGGGTGGAATGAGCAGTTCTTC
CASARDRGWNEQFF